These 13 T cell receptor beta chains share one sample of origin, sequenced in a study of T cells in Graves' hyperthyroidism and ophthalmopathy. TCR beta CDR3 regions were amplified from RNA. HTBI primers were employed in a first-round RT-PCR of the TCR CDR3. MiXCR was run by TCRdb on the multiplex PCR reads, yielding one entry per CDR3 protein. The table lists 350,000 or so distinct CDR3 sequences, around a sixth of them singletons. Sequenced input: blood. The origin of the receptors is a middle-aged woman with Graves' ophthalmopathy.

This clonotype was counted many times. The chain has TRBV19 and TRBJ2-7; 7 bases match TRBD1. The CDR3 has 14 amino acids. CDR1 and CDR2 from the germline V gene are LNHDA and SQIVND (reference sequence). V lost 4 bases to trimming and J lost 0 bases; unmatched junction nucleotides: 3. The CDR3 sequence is CASSTTGNSYEQYF. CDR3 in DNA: TGTGCCAGTAGTACGACAGGGAACTCCTACGAGCAGTACTTC.

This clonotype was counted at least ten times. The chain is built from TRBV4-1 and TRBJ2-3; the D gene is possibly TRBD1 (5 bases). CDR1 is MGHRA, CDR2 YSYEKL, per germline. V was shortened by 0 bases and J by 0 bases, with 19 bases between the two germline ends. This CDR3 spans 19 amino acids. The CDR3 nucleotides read TGCGCCAGCAGCCAAGACTTTTTAGTAGGGGCGGCTAGCACAGATACGCAGTATTTT. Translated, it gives CASSQDFLVGAASTDTQYF.

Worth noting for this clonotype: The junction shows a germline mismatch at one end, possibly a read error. CDR3 DNA sequence: TGTGCCAGCAGGGAAGCGGGAGGAAACGAGCAGTACTTC. Translating it yields CASREAGGNEQYF. This chain connects TRBV6-1 to TRBJ2-7; TRBD2 aligns across 9 bases. The CDR3 extends over 13 amino acids. The germline gives CDR1 MNHNS, CDR2 SASEGT.

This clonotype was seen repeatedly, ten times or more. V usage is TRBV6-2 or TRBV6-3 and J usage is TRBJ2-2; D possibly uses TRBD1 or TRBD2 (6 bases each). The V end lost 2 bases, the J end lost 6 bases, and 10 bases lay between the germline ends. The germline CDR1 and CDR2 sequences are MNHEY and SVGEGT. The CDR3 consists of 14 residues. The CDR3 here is CASSYRGEAGELFF. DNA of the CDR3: TGTGCCAGCAGTTACAGGGGGGAGGCCGGGGAGCTGTTTTTT.

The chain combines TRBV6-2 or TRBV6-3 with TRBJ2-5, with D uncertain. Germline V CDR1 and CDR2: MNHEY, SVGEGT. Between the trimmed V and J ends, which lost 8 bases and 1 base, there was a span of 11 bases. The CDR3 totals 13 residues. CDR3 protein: CASLTFRQETQYF. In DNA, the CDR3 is TGTGCCAGCTTGACTTTTCGCCAAGAGACCCAGTACTTC.

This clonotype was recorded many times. The CDR3 DNA is TGTGCCAGCAGTTACTCAGGCCCGGGACAGCCCCAGCATTTT. Protein sequence: CASSYSGPGQPQHF. V is TRBV6-5 and J is TRBJ1-5; D gene ambiguous. This CDR3 region has 14 residues. The germline CDR1 and CDR2 sequences are MNHEY and SVGAGI. V shed 0 bases and J shed 7 bases, with 10 bases lying between them.

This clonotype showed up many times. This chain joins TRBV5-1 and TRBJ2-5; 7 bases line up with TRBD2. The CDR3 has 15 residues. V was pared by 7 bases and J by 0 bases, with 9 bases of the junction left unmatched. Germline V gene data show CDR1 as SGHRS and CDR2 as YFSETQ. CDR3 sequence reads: CASGPSGSYQETQYF. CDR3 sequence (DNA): TGCGCCAGCGGTCCTAGCGGCTCGTACCAAGAGACCCAGTACTTC.

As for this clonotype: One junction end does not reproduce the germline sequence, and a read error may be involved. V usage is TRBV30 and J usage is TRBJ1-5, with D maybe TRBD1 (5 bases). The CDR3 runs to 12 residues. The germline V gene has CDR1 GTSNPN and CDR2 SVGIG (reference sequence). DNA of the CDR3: TGTGCCTGTAGTAGGGGAGGGCAGCTCCAGCATTTT. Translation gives CACSRGGQLQHF.

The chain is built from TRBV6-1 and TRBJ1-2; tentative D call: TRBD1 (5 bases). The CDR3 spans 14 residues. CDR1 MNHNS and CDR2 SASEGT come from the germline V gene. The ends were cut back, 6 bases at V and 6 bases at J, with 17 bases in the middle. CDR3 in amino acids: CASSPGTFNHGYTF. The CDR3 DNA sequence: TGTGCCAGCAGCCCCGGGACTTTTAATCATGGCTACACCTTC.

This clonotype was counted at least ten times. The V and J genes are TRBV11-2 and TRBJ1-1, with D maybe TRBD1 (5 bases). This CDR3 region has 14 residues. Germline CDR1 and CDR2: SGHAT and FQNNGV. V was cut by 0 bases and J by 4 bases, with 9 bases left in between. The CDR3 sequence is CASSLEAGSTEAFF. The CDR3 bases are TGTGCCAGCAGCTTAGAGGCAGGGAGCACTGAAGCTTTCTTT.

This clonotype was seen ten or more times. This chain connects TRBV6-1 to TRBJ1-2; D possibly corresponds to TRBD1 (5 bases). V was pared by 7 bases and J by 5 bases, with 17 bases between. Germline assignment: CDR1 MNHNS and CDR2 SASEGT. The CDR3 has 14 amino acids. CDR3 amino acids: CASTHPGSPYGYTF. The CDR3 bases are TGTGCCAGCACGCATCCAGGGAGCCCTTATGGCTACACCTTC.

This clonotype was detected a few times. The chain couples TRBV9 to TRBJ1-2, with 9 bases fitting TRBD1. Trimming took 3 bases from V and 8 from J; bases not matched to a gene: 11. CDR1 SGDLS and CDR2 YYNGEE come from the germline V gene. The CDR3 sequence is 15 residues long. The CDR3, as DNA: TGTGCCAGCAGCGCCGAGTCCGGGACAGGGCCCGGCTACACCTTC. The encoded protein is CASSAESGTGPGYTF.

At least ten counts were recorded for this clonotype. CDR3 sequence reads: CASSRQRGVYTEAFF. CDR3 DNA sequence: TGTGCCAGCAGCCGACAAAGGGGGGTTTACACTGAAGCTTTCTTT. The genes are TRBV7-8 and TRBJ1-1; D may be TRBD1 (6 bases). The CDR3 consists of 15 residues. With 5 bases removed from V and 3 bases from J, the gap between germline ends came to 16 bases. Germline V lookup: CDR1 SGHVS, CDR2 FQNEAQ.